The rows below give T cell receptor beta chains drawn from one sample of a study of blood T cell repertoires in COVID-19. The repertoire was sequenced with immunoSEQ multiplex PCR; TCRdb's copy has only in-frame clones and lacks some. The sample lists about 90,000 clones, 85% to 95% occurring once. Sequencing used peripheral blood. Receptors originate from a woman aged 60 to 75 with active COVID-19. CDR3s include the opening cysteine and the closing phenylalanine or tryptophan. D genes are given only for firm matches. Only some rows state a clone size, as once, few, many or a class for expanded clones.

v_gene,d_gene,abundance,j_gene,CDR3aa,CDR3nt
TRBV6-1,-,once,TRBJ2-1,CASSEGGHPLNEQFF,TGTGCCAGCAGTGAGGGCGGACATCCACTCAATGAGCAGTTCTTC
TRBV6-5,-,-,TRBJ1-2,CASSSPTNYGYTF,TGTGCCAGCAGTTCCCCTACTAACTATGGCTACACCTTC
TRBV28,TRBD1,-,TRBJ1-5,CASSPGGAINQPQHF,TGTGCCAGCAGTCCAGGGGGCGCTATCAATCAGCCCCAGCATTTT
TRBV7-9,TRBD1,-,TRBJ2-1,CASSPGTASSYNEQFF,TGTGCCAGCAGCCCGGGGACAGCCAGCTCCTACAATGAGCAGTTCTTC
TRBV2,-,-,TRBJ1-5,CASSDRLLGGQPQHF,TGTGCCAGCAGTGATAGACTGCTTGGCGGTCAGCCCCAGCATTTT
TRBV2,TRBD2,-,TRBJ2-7,CASRETSGGTYEQYF,TGTGCCAGCAGGGAGACTAGCGGGGGCACCTACGAGCAGTACTTC
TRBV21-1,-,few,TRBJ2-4,CASSAQTGIGAKNIQYF,TGTGCCAGCAGCGCACAGACAGGGATAGGGGCCAAAAACATTCAGTACTTC
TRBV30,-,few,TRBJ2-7,CAWDPFLGREQYF,TGTGCCTGGGACCCCTTCCTGGGGCGCGAGCAGTACTTC
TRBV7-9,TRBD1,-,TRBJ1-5,CASSFTTTGAQPQHF,TGTGCCAGCAGCTTTACAACGACAGGGGCTCAGCCCCAGCATTTT
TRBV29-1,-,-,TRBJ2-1,CSVDVSIYNEQFF,TGCAGCGTTGACGTCAGTATTTACAATGAGCAGTTCTTC
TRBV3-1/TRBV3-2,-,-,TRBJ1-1,CASSQRELNTEAFF,TGTGCCAGCAGCCAACGGGAGCTAAACACTGAAGCTTTCTTT
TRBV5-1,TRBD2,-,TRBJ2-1,CASSLELAGGPKYNEQFF,TGCGCCAGCAGCTTGGAACTAGCGGGGGGCCCTAAATACAATGAGCAGTTCTTC
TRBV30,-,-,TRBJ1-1,CAWNPAGTLNTEAFF,TGTGCCTGGAACCCCGCAGGAACCCTGAACACTGAAGCTTTCTTT
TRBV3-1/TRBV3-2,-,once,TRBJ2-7,CASSQVVRATYEQYF,TGTGCCAGCAGCCAAGTCGTCAGGGCGACCTACGAGCAGTACTTC
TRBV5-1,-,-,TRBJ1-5,CASSLGGDSNQPQHF,TGCGCCAGCAGCTTGGGGGGGGATAGCAATCAGCCCCAGCATTTT
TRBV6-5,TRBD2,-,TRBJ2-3,CASSYRSGTSTDTQYF,TGTGCCAGCAGTTACCGTAGCGGGACCAGCACAGATACGCAGTATTTT
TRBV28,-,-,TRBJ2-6,CASSWSIPLVLTF,TGTGCCAGCAGCTGGTCTATCCCCCTTGTCCTGACTTTC
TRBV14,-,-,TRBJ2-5,CASSQVGGYQETQYF,TGTGCCAGCAGCCAAGTCGGAGGGTACCAAGAGACCCAGTACTTC
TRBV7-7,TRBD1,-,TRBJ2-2,CASSIGTGATGELFF,TGTGCCAGCAGCATCGGGACAGGGGCGACCGGGGAGCTGTTTTTT
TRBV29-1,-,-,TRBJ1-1,CSVQGNTEAFF,TGCAGCGTTCAGGGGAACACTGAAGCTTTCTTT
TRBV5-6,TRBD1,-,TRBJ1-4,CASAQQWDRHNEKLFF,TGTGCCAGCGCCCAACAGTGGGACAGGCATAATGAAAAACTGTTTTTT
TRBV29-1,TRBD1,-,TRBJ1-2,CSVGGRTGDDYGYTF,TGCAGCGTTGGGGGCAGGACAGGGGACGACTATGGCTACACCTTC
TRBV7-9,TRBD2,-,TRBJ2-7,CASSLGAGSTSDYEQYF,TGTGCCAGCAGCTTAGGGGCCGGTTCGACTAGCGACTACGAGCAGTACTTC
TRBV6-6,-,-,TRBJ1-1,CASSYSAGQGAFF,TGTGCCAGCAGTTACTCGGCGGGGCAGGGAGCTTTCTTT
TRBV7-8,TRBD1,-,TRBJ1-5,CASSSTPPGGASNQPQHF,TGTGCCAGCAGCTCTACTCCCCCAGGGGGCGCGAGCAATCAGCCCCAGCATTTT
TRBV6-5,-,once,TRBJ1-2,CASSPPVRYGYTF,TGTGCCAGCAGTCCACCGGTACGCTATGGCTACACCTTC
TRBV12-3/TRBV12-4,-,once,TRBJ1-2,CASSPGQNYGYTF,TGTGCCAGCAGCCCAGGACAGAACTATGGCTACACCTTC
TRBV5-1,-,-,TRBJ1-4,CASSLESSEKLFF,TGCGCCAGCAGCTTGGAAAGTAGTGAAAAACTGTTTTTT
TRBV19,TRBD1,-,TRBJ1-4,CASSMDWDSLMYEKLFF,TGTGCCAGTAGTATGGATTGGGACAGCCTAATGTATGAAAAACTGTTTTTT
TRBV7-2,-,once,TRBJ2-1,CASSSQTGSGRYNEQFF,TGTGCCAGCAGCTCCCAGACAGGCAGCGGTCGGTACAATGAGCAGTTCTTC
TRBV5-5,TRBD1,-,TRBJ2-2,CASSLGQGANTGELFF,TGTGCCAGCAGCTTGGGACAGGGGGCGAACACCGGGGAGCTGTTTTTT
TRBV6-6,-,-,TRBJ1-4,CASLPGTTTNEKLFF,TGTGCCAGCCTCCCAGGAACGACCACTAATGAAAAACTGTTTTTT
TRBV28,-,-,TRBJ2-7,CASLQTGLLRAEQYF,TGTGCCAGCTTACAAACAGGGTTATTAAGGGCAGAGCAGTACTTC
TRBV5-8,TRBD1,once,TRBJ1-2,CASNQGQGNQANYGYTF,TGTGCCAGCAACCAAGGACAGGGTAACCAAGCTAACTATGGCTACACCTTC
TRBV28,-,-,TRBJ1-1,CATLYRVGNTEAFF,TGTGCCACCCTTTACAGGGTGGGAAACACTGAAGCTTTCTTT
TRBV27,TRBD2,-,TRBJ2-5,CASILRLAGQETQYF,TGTGCCAGCATTCTTCGCCTAGCGGGACAAGAGACCCAGTACTTC
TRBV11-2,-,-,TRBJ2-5,CATRRGTQYF,TGTGCCACCCGCCGGGGGACCCAGTACTTC
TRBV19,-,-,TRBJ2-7,CASSDLTSSYEQYF,TGTGCCAGTAGTGACCTGACATCCTCCTACGAGCAGTACTTC
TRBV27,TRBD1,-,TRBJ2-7,CASRLLGTGGRYEQYF,TGTGCCAGCAGGCTATTAGGGACAGGGGGGCGTTACGAGCAGTACTTC